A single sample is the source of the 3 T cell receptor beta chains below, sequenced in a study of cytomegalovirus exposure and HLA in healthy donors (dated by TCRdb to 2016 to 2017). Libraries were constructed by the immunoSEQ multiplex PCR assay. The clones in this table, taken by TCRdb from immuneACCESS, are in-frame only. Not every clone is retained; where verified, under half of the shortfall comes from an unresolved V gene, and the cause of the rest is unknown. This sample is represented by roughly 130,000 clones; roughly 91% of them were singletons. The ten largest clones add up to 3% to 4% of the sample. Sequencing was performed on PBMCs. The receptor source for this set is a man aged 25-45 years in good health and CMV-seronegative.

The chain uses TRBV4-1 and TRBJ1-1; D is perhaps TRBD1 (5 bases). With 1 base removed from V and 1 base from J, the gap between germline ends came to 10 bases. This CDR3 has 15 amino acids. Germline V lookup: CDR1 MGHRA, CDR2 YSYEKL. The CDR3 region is CASSQVMQGNTEAFF. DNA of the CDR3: TGCGCCAGCAGCCAAGTTATGCAGGGGAACACTGAAGCTTTCTTT.

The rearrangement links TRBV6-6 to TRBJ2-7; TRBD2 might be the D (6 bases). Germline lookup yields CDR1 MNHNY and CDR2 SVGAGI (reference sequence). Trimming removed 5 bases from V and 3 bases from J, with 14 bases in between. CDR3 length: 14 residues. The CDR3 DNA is TGTGCCAGCAGTCTGACCGAGGGAGGCTACGAGCAGTACTTC. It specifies CASSLTEGGYEQYF.

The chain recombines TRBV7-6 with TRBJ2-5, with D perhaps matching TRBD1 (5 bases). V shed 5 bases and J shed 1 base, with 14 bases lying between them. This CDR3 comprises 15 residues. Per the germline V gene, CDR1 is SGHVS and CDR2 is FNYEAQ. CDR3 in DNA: TGTGCCAGCAGCCTGGGGCCGGGCCTCCAAGAGACCCAGTACTTC. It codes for CASSLGPGLQETQYF.